A single sample is the source of the 10 T cell receptor beta chains below, sequenced in a study of cytomegalovirus exposure and HLA in healthy donors. Profiling relied on immunoSEQ multiplex PCR, and the TCRdb table lists in-frame clones only, not all of them. The table shows 250,000 to 350,000 clones, with 88% occurring only once. Sequenced input: PBMCs. Receptors were obtained from a man aged 30-40 years in good health and CMV-seronegative.

V usage is TRBV9 and J usage is TRBJ1-1; D unresolved. V dropped 0 bases and J dropped 5 bases, with 5 bases sitting between them. CDR1 is SGDLS, CDR2 YYNGEE, per germline. This CDR3 comprises 12 residues. CDR3 DNA: TGTGCCAGCAGCGTAGCGGGGACTGAAGCTTTCTTT. It yields the protein CASSVAGTEAFF.

The genes are TRBV19 and TRBJ2-7, with TRBD2 matching over 8 bases. V trimming: 5 bases; J trimming: 0 bases; junction bases outside the gene matches: 6. Germline loops: CDR1 LNHDA, CDR2 SQIVND (reference sequence). CDR3 size: 15 residues. CDR3 sequence (DNA): TGTGCCAGTAGTCGGAGCGGGGGCGACTCCTACGAGCAGTACTTC. This encodes CASSRSGGDSYEQYF.

This clone has only one observation. The rearrangement joins TRBV6-4 to TRBJ1-5, with 8 bases fitting TRBD1. The CDR3 loop spans 14 amino acids. CDR1 MRHNA and CDR2 SNTAGT come from the germline V gene. The V gene end was trimmed by 7 bases and the J gene end by 4 bases; junction bases not matched to a gene: 6. CDR3 sequence: CASTGDRRNQPQHF. CDR3 nucleotide sequence: TGTGCCAGCACCGGGGACAGGCGAAATCAGCCCCAGCATTTT.

The chain joins TRBV7-9 to TRBJ1-4; perhaps TRBD1 as D (5 bases). CDR1 and CDR2 from the germline V gene are SEHNR and FQNEAQ (reference sequence). The CDR3 totals 17 residues. The V end was cut by 0 bases, the J end by 1 base, with 12 bases between. CDR3 loop: CASSLALGRGTNEKLFF. The CDR3, as DNA: TGTGCCAGCAGCTTAGCGCTGGGGAGGGGAACTAATGAAAAACTGTTTTTT.

To note about this clone: Other DNA sequences in this specimen translate into the identical CDR3. The CDR3, as DNA: TGTGCCAGCAGTGGTACGGCTAACTATGGCTACACCTTC. This sequence encodes CASSGTANYGYTF. The chain links TRBV6-1 to TRBJ1-2; D remains ambiguous. The germline V and J ends were trimmed by 4 bases and 0 bases, with 6 bases remaining between them. Germline CDR1 is MNHNS and CDR2 is SASEGT. This CDR3 spans 13 amino acids.

CDR3 sequence: CASSVPGQINEQYF. CDR3 DNA: TGCGCCAGCAGCGTCCCGGGACAGATAAACGAGCAGTACTTC. The chain carries TRBV5-1 and TRBJ2-7, with 7 bases lining up with TRBD1. This CDR3 region has 14 residues. CDR1 is SGHRS and CDR2 is YFSETQ in the germline V gene. V lost 4 bases and J lost 5; bases outside the gene matches: 9.

The chain joins TRBV9 to TRBJ1-5; D is uncertain. The CDR3 consists of 14 residues. Germline assignment: CDR1 SGDLS and CDR2 YYNGEE. The V end lost 1 base, the J end lost 5 bases, and 10 bases lay between the germline ends. CDR3 region: CASSVSLSDQPQHF. Here the CDR3 DNA reads TGTGCCAGCAGCGTATCTCTATCCGATCAGCCCCAGCATTTT.

This rearrangement joins TRBV5-4 to TRBJ1-2, with D uncertain. CDR3 size: 14 residues. Trimming took off 0 bases at V and 2 bases at J, with 8 bases between the two ends. Per the germline V gene, CDR1 is SGHNT and CDR2 is YYREEE (reference sequence). The CDR3 DNA reads TGTGCCAGCAGCTTGGCGCAGGAAAACTATGGCTACACCTTC. Translation gives CASSLAQENYGYTF. The whole variable domain, remainder taken from reference TRBV5-4 and TRBJ1-2, is ETGVTQSPTHLIKTRGQQVTLRCSSQSGHNTVSWYQQALGQGPQFIFQYYREEENGRGNFPPRFSGLQFPNYSSELNVNALELDDSALYLCASSLAQENYGYTFGSGTRLTVV.

The chain uses TRBV2 and TRBJ1-2, with TRBD1 as a possible D gene (6 bases). CDR1 is SNHLY and CDR2 is FYNNEI in the germline V gene. The CDR3 extends over 11 amino acids. The CDR3, as DNA: TGTGCGTCACTAGACGACAGGACCCAGACCTTC. Translation gives CASLDDRTQTF.

The chain links TRBV29-1 to TRBJ2-5, with 7 positions matching TRBD1. The CDR3 extends over 14 amino acids. The germline CDR1 and CDR2 sequences are SQVTM and ANQGSEA. Trimming took 1 base from V and 4 from J; bases not matched to a gene: 6. The CDR3 region is CSVEGYRGGETQYF. Written as DNA, the CDR3 is TGCAGCGTTGAAGGGTACAGGGGTGGAGAGACCCAGTACTTC.